This note documents a single TCR beta chain sequence. Its target is unknown. These data are taken from a study of vaccination and CD4 T cells after COVID-19. Overall study context: A median of 101 days (range 35 to 161) separated diagnosis from post-COVID sampling. The stimulating agents, overlapping spike peptides, came from SARS-CoV-2, HCoV-NL63, HCoV-OC43 and HCoV-229E.

An Oncomine TCR Beta short-read assay was used to sequence the DNA from cultured CD4+ T cells. Using its own MiXCR run on the PCR reads, TCRdb lists one record per CDR3 protein. The repertoire consists of about 12,000 distinct CDR3 sequences, with approximately 61% occurring once and the leading ten covering roughly 9%. Treatment of the sample: roughly 11-day PBMC culture with coronavirus spike peptide pools or control peptides (ViraFEST assay). The V gene end was trimmed by 5 bases and the J gene end by 2 bases; junction bases not matched to a gene: 5. Germline CDR1 reads SGHVS; CDR2 reads FQNEAQ. The CDR3 spans 14 residues.

The sequence was collected from a human donor who had recovered from COVID-19. The input for sequencing was CD4+ T cells from blood, cultured in vitro, taken before SARS-CoV-2 vaccination. This chain joins TRBV7-8 and TRBJ1-1; 7 bases align to TRBD1. The CDR3 is CASSRGQRNTEAFF. CDR3 bases: TGTGCCAGCAGCAGGGGACAGAGAAACACTGAAGCTTTCTTT.